The following is a TCR beta chain sequence with its context. Its antigen is not identified. Measured with immunoSEQ multiplex PCR; TCRdb has only the in-frame clones, and not every one. The profile shows some 83,000 clones, approximately 89% of them singletons. These data belong to a study of T cell responses to AZD1222 COVID-19 vaccine. Study-level results: Once two AZD1222 doses were given, Spike-specific TCR breadth and depth went up. Spike as a whole was targeted by vaccine-associated CD4 TCRs, dominant at 160-218 and 743-854.

The CDR3 loop spans 16 amino acids. The V end was cut by 4 bases, the J end by 2 bases, with 19 bases between. The V gene's germline CDR1 is SGDLS and CDR2 YYNGEE. J is TRBJ2-7 and V is TRBV9; D unclear. This clonotype was obtained from an adult who received the AZD1222 COVID-19 vaccine. The sample was peripheral blood, taken 28 days after the second AZD1222 dose. DNA for the CDR3: TGTGCCAGCAGCCCCAGGCCTGGGGTCGCGACCTACGAGCAGTACTTC. Its translation: CASSPRPGVATYEQYF.